The entry below describes one TCR beta chain. Its target antigen remains unknown. The sample holds no much larger clone one base away, and base qualities are not on file. This sample stems from a study of blood T cell repertoires in COVID-19 (dated by TCRdb to 2020 to 2021). Broadly, across the study: Collaborator samples came from the United States, Italy and Spain and covered acute and convalescent phases of COVID-19. The prospective study material was composed of cDNA or gDNA derived from T cells, B-cell-depleted T cells, or PBMCs. A de-identified subject ID, COVID-19 status, age in years and sex were almost always included in the sample metadata. Where available, HLA class I and class II types were taken from metadata supplied by the sample provider and were not determined by assay-based typing. The samples were drawn from two sources: the first 160 participants of the ongoing ImmuneRACE study, and about 1,300 subjects contributed by 6 global collaborators. The repertoires were made available in a free public database intended to serve as a resource for research on the immune response to SARS-CoV-2. Deeply sampled blood TCRbeta repertoires from subjects exposed to, actively infected with, or recovered from COVID-19 were included in the dataset.

Between the V and J ends, shortened by 5 bases and 5 bases respectively, the junction contains 12 bases. Measured from the cysteine to the phenylalanine, the CDR3 is 13 residues long. The read is trimmed to its CDR3 DNA, 39 bases read in frame from base 1. Sequences LGHDT (CDR1) and YNNKEL (CDR2) are obtained from the germline V gene (reference sequence). Paper-wide results and their limitations: Clinical and demographic metadata were provided uncurated, with the amount varying by source and participant.

Participants in the prospective study were enrolled through a virtual design, were aged about 18 to 89 years, and lived in 24 United States geographic areas. To assign participants to cohorts, the prospective study relied on clinical history that participants themselves reported in a screening survey and a study questionnaire. In the prospective study, mobile phlebotomists collected whole blood, serum and a nasopharyngeal or oropharyngeal swab from each participant. Prospective study participants could optionally give additional blood draws and questionnaires over an approximately 2-month period. Prospective study blood samples were shipped either frozen or at room temperature before DNA extraction. TCRbeta CDR3 regions were amplified from genomic DNA using the immunoSEQ Assay, a bias-controlled multiplex PCR. Turning to the authors' computational methods: Nucleated cell counts per sample were estimated from amplification of reference gene primers within the assay. To quantify the absolute abundance of each unique TCRbeta CDR3 rearrangement, sequence reads were collapsed and filtered. Productive Simpson clonality was computed per sample as the square root of Simpson's diversity index over productive rearrangements. The table comes from immuneACCESS by way of TCRdb, which keeps in-frame sequences with V and J called. Part of the clones is missing from these tables; in studies checked, under half for an unresolved V gene and the rest for unknown reasons. V and J calls and clone size are those listed in that table; D and trimming were worked out from the DNA. The sample table lists tens of thousands of clones, more than 85% of them with a count of one. In total, the top ten clones hold more than 0.95% of the sample.

The sequence was collected from a woman aged 50 to 60 with acute COVID-19. Recombination connected TRBV3-1 (or the pseudogene TRBV3-2) to TRBJ1-1; no D gene can be assigned with confidence. Sequencing was performed on PBMCs or T cells enriched from blood (not recorded which). For the CDR3, the sequence is CASSSTRGTEAFF. The nucleotides are TGTGCCAGCAGCTCAACGAGAGGTACTGAAGCTTTCTTT.